This TCR beta chain was captured in a study of T cell responses to AZD1222 COVID-19 vaccine (dated by TCRdb to the early 2020s). Background for the entire study: AZD1222 recipients with second doses at about 4 weeks or about 12 weeks were pooled, because spike-specific TCR depth and breadth did not differ between schedules. TCR sequencing covered over 230 trial participants: some 210 given two doses of AZD1222 and approximately 26 given two doses of MenACWY control vaccine. Trial participants were enrolled by age into 18-55, 56-69 and 70-plus year subgroups, with about 150, 28 and 57 TCR-sequenced participants respectively. The full study reports these points: Spike-specific TCR breadth and depth rose significantly after two AZD1222 doses compared with day 0 and with MenACWY recipients. The 56-69-year group was small, and its depth increase did not reach significance, likely because of low power. Participants were mostly white British, with more females than males. The authors suggested clonal diversity may have been underestimated. Because no day 14 peak-response samples were available, the repertoires could be characterized only after the peak T cell response. Conclusions about previously exposed vaccinees are limited because only six or seven AZD1222 recipients were SARS-CoV-2 seropositive at baseline. The vaccine-associated CD4 TCRs covered the entire spike protein, and the dominant responses fell in regions 160-218 and 743-854. Nearly half of unique spike-specific TCRs reportedly recognized epitopes outside regions mutated in the B.1.351 and B.1.1.7 variants.

The time point label on this specimen signifies: baseline before first vaccination. Vaccinee samples were obtained from the UK trials COV001 and COV002, which included a single-blind randomized controlled phase 2/3 trial of AZD1222 (ChAdOx1 nCoV-19) in healthy adults. For TCRbeta chain sequencing, PBMC samples were collected from trial participants at day 0 and at day 28 after the second dose. Worth noting for this clone: No cognate antigen has been identified for it. No clone much larger than this one lies a single base away; base qualities are absent. Other DNA sequences from this sample encode an identical CDR3 as well.

The CDR3 regions of human TCRbeta chains were subjected to immunosequencing. Turning to the authors' computational methods: TCRs in the repertoires were compared against a reference library of SARS-CoV-2-specific TCRs that had been generated with the MIRA antigen-specificity platform. Breadth was defined as the fraction of unique TCRs that were SARS-CoV-2-associated, and depth was defined as the fraction of total T cells that were SARS-CoV-2-associated. Using the MIRA data, every spike-specific TCR was mapped to the spike region that the TCR reacted to and assigned to either a CD4 or a CD8 class. Log10-transformed breadth and depth values were compared by one-way ANOVA with Sidak's multiple comparisons tests. TCRdb limited this immuneACCESS table to in-frame rearrangements with V and J called. A share of clones is missing; checked studies link under half to unresolved V genes, and the rest is unexplained. V and J calls plus clone size are reproduced from that table; the DNA served to infer D and trimming. The sample profile shows about 85,000 clones; roughly nine tenths of them were found once. The ten largest clonotypes hold 6% to 9% of the sample.

CDR1 is given as KGHSH and CDR2 as LQKENI, both from the germline V gene. The trim is 2 bases for V and 0 bases for J, with a gap of 5 bases between the germline ends. The CDR3 measures 13 amino acids from cysteine to phenylalanine. CDR3 DNA is the only sequence kept; it has 39 bases, read in frame from the first base. This specimen consisted of peripheral blood, obtained on day 0 of AZD1222 vaccination. This receptor was taken from an adult in good health. In this chain, TRBV18 is recombined with TRBJ2-7, with the D gene not clear enough to name. The DNA is TGTGCCAGCTCACCAGTCAGCTCCTACGAGCAGTACTTC. This codes for CASSPVSSYEQYF.